These 16 T cell receptor beta chains share one sample of origin, sequenced in a study of CD8 T cells in Susac syndrome (dated by TCRdb to about 2019). Libraries were made using the immunoSEQ multiplex PCR assay. RNA was extracted using the RNeasy kit, and roughly 0.5 to 1 ug of the RNA was reverse transcribed with random hexamers. TCRdb handled the public reads itself, with Q25 trimming in fastp and clone calling in MiXCR, and kept productive beta chains. One record per CDR3 amino acid sequence lists the most common genes and DNA. This sample comprises about 160,000 distinct CDR3 sequences, approximately 94% of them detected only once. The leading ten clones occupy 0.08% to 0.095% of the sample. The sample taken for sequencing was CD4+ T cells from PBMCs. These receptors originate from a human donor with multiple sclerosis.

This rearrangement joins TRBV30 to TRBJ2-5, with TRBD2 matching over 7 bases. This CDR3 region has 16 residues. The V gene end was trimmed by 1 base and the J gene end by 1 base; junction bases not matched to a gene: 9. Per germline, CDR1 GTSNPN and CDR2 SVGIG (reference sequence). Written as DNA, the CDR3 is TGTGCCTGGAGTGACTCCCTGGGGAGGGCCCAAGAGACCCAGTACTTC. Translation: CAWSDSLGRAQETQYF.

The rearrangement uses TRBV10-3 and TRBJ1-3; 9 bases fit TRBD1. After removal of 5 bases from V and 3 bases from J, the junction contained 8 bases not matched to a gene. The germline CDR1 and CDR2 sequences are ENHRY and SYGVKD. This CDR3 is built from 16 residues. The CDR3 protein is CAISPGQGLGGNTIYF. The CDR3 nucleotides read TGTGCCATCAGTCCGGGACAGGGTTTAGGTGGAAACACCATATATTTT.

V and J are TRBV29-1 and TRBJ2-2, with D unresolved. The germline V and J ends were trimmed by 6 bases and 4 bases, with 12 bases remaining between them. CDR1 and CDR2 (germline): SQVTM, ANQGSEA. This CDR3 is 13 amino acids long. The CDR3 region has the DNA TGCAGCGTCCGGAAGTCCTCCACCGGGGAGCTGTTTTTT. Its protein is CSVRKSSTGELFF.

The J gene is TRBJ1-1, the V gene TRBV25-1; 9 nucleotides agree with TRBD1. Trimming cost V 7 bases and J 8 bases; bases outside gene matches: 11. This CDR3 comprises 14 residues. CDR1 and CDR2 (germline): MGHDK, SYGVNS. CDR3 loop: CASIIRDRDWEAFF. The CDR3 bases are TGTGCCAGCATTATCCGGGACAGGGACTGGGAAGCTTTCTTT.

The J gene is TRBJ1-1, the V gene TRBV4-2; a weak D match, TRBD1 (5 bases). The CDR3 is 15 amino acids. Germline V CDR1 and CDR2: LGHNA, YNFKEQ. Trimming shortened V by 0 bases and J by 1 base, and 9 bases separated the two germline ends. The CDR3 DNA is TGTGCCAGCAGCCAAGATGTGGGACGGAACACTGAAGCTTTCTTT. Translating it yields CASSQDVGRNTEAFF.

V is TRBV29-1 and J is TRBJ2-6; D not certain. CDR3 length: 14 amino acids. Trimming shortened V by 7 bases and J by 1 base, and 11 bases separated the two germline ends. Germline V CDR1 and CDR2: SQVTM, ANQGSEA. Here the CDR3 reads CSAKLESGANVLTF. The CDR3 DNA reads TGCAGCGCGAAGCTGGAGTCTGGGGCCAACGTCCTGACTTTC.

The chain couples TRBV9 to TRBJ2-6; D call uncertain. V lost 3 bases, J lost 2 bases, and 9 bases lay in between. The CDR3 is 15 residues long. Germline-derived CDR1 and CDR2 are SGDLS and YYNGEE. The CDR3 bases are TGTGCCAGCAGCGCCTTTCACGCTGGGGCCAACGTCCTGACTTTC. Translation gives CASSAFHAGANVLTF.

This chain joins TRBV7-2 and TRBJ1-2; D unclear. The CDR3 has 14 residues. Trimming took 5 bases from V and 1 from J, leaving 11 bases between them. Germline values: CDR1 SGHTA, CDR2 FQGNSA. The CDR3 sequence: CASSLFGDNYGYTF. The CDR3 DNA reads TGTGCCAGCAGCCTGTTTGGAGATAACTATGGCTACACCTTC.

V is TRBV27 and J is TRBJ2-3; 9 bases map to TRBD2. J was trimmed by 0 bases and V by 6 bases; bases with no gene match: 13. Germline V gene data show CDR1 as MNHEY and CDR2 as SMNVEV (reference sequence). The CDR3 loop spans 18 amino acids. The CDR3 nucleotides are TGTGCCAGCAGGCGAACCACCCTAGCGGGGCCTAGCACAGATACGCAGTATTTT. Its translation is CASRRTTLAGPSTDTQYF.

V gene TRBV12-3 or TRBV12-4 combines with J gene TRBJ2-2, with D possibly TRBD2 on 5 matching bases. This CDR3 comprises 14 residues. The ends were cut back, 2 bases at V and 6 bases at J, with 10 bases in the middle. CDR3 residues: CASSLRGTAGELFF. The CDR3 DNA follows: TGTGCCAGCAGTTTACGGGGAACGGCCGGGGAGCTGTTTTTT.

The V call is TRBV9, the J call TRBJ1-1; D is perhaps TRBD1 (6 bases). Germline V lookup: CDR1 SGDLS, CDR2 YYNGEE. V gave up 4 bases and J gave up 1 base, with 17 bases separating them. CDR3 length equals 16 residues. The CDR3 loop reads CASSPWGGAKNTEAFF. CDR3 in DNA: TGTGCCAGCAGCCCCTGGGGGGGGGCAAAGAACACTGAAGCTTTCTTT.

The chain joins TRBV2 to TRBJ1-2; a weak D match, TRBD1 (5 bases). V was shortened by 7 bases and J by 5 bases, with 14 bases between the two germline ends. In germline, CDR1 is SNHLY, CDR2 FYNNEI. The CDR3 length is 13 residues. The CDR3 loop reads CASKAPQGYGYTF. The DNA for the CDR3 is TGTGCCAGCAAGGCTCCCCAGGGATATGGCTACACCTTC.

The chain recombines TRBV7-9 with TRBJ1-1; a possible D gene is TRBD1 (6 bases). This CDR3 has 14 amino acids. The V end was cut by 6 bases, the J end by 14 bases, with 25 bases between. The germline CDR1 and CDR2 sequences are SEHNR and FQNEAQ (reference sequence). The DNA of the CDR3 is TGTGCCAGCAGAGAAAGGCACCGGGATGAGGGGGAATTCTTT. It is translated as CASRERHRDEGEFF.

The gene calls are TRBV12-3 or TRBV12-4 and TRBJ1-2; D is unresolved. V lost 3 bases and J 6 bases, leaving 11 bases between the germline ends. The CDR3 has 13 residues. The CDR3 sequence: CASSFTAPDGYTF. The CDR3 DNA sequence: TGTGCCAGCAGTTTCACGGCCCCTGATGGCTACACCTTC.

This clonotype was seen once. This sequence joins TRBV19 and TRBJ2-1; 9 nucleotides line up with TRBD2. This CDR3 is 13 amino acids long. Germline values: CDR1 LNHDA, CDR2 SQIVND (reference sequence). J was trimmed by 14 bases and V by 0 bases; bases with no gene match: 5. The CDR3, as DNA: TGTGCCAGTAGTATAGATCGAGCGGGGGGAAAGTTCTTC. Its translation: CASSIDRAGGKFF.

CDR3 region: CASSLASGGGAWDSGQYF. The CDR3 region has the DNA TGTGCCAGCAGCTTAGCGAGTGGAGGGGGCGCTTGGGATTCCGGGCAGTACTTC. J is TRBJ2-7 and V is TRBV7-8; possibly TRBD1 for D (7 bases). V lost 0 bases and J lost 9, with 27 bases in between. CDR1 SGHVS and CDR2 FQNEAQ come from the germline V gene. The CDR3 loop spans 18 amino acids.